What follows describes a single T cell receptor beta chain. This CDR3 has 17 residues. The germline V gene has CDR1 KGHSH and CDR2 LQKENI. Trimming removed 2 bases from V and 1 base from J, with 16 bases in between. The record originates from a study of control samples from healthy donors and cancer patients. The repertoire was sequenced with immunoSEQ multiplex PCR; TCRdb's copy has only in-frame clones and lacks some. The sample includes around 130,000 clones, about 95% of them seen just once. The source is a man aged 25 to 45 in good health. The chain carries TRBV18 and TRBJ2-3; possible D gene TRBD2, 5 bases. The sequenced material came from blood. The CDR3 loop reads CASSPTSPRVGTDTQYF. The CDR3 DNA follows: TGTGCCAGCTCACCAACCTCCCCGCGGGTGGGCACAGATACGCAGTATTTT.